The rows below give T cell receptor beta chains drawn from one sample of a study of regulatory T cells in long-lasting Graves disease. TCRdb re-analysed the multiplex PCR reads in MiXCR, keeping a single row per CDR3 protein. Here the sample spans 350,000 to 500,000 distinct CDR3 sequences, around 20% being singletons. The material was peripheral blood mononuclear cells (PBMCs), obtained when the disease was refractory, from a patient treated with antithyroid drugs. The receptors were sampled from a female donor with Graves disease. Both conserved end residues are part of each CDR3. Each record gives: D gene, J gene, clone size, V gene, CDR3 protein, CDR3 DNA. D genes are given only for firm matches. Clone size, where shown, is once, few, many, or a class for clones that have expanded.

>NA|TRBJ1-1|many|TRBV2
CASSEAPRVLNTEAFF
TGTGCCAGCAGTGAAGCCCCTCGGGTCCTGAACACTGAAGCTTTCTTT
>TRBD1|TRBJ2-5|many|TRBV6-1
CASNGQGPETQYF
TGTGCCAGCAACGGACAGGGCCCCGAGACCCAGTACTTC
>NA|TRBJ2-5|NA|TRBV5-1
CASSLQNIQETQYF
TGCGCCAGCAGCTTGCAAAATATACAAGAGACCCAGTACTTC
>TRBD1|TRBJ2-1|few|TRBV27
CASSYTGVNEQFF
TGTGCCAGCAGTTATACAGGGGTAAATGAGCAGTTCTTC
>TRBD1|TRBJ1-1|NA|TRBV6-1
CASTLAPQGGTEAFF
TGTGCCAGCACTCTGGCCCCGCAGGGGGGGACTGAAGCTTTCTTT
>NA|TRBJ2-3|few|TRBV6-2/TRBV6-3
CASSYGGDDTQYF
TGTGCCAGCAGTTACGGTGGGGATGATACGCAGTATTTT
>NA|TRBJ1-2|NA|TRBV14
CASSPQRRGGYTF
TGTGCCAGCAGCCCCCAACGGCGGGGAGGCTACACCTTC
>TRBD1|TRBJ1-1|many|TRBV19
CASRQGAERAEAFF
TGTGCCAGTAGACAGGGGGCTGAGAGGGCTGAAGCTTTCTTT
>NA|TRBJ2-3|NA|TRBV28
CASSSDSYTDTQYF
TGTGCCAGCAGTTCGGACAGCTACACAGATACGCAGTATTTT
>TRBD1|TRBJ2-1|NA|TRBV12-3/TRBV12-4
CASSAFPRDRGSNEQFF
TGTGCCAGCAGTGCCTTTCCCCGGGACAGGGGCTCCAATGAGCAGTTCTTC
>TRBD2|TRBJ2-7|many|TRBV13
CASSRPGLAIYEQYF
TGTGCCAGCAGCCGGCCGGGACTAGCGATCTACGAGCAGTACTTC
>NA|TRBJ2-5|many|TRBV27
CASSLAGGDQETQYF
TGTGCCAGCAGTTTAGCGGGTGGGGACCAAGAGACCCAGTACTTC
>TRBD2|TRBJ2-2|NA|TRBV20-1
CSARATLAGVPTGELFF
TGCAGTGCTAGAGCGACCCTAGCGGGAGTCCCTACCGGGGAGCTGTTTTTT
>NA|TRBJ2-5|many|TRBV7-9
CASSSALGETQYF
TGTGCCAGCAGCTCCGCTCTTGGGGAGACCCAGTACTTC
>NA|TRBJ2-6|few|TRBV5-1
CASSFVASGANVLTF
TGCGCCAGCAGCTTCGTAGCCTCTGGGGCCAACGTCCTGACTTTC
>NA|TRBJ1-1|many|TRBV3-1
CASSHRGTEAFF
TGTGCCAGCAGCCACAGGGGCACTGAAGCTTTCTTT
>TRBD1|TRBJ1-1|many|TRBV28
CASSLGTGATEAFF
TGTGCCAGCAGTTTGGGGACAGGGGCGACTGAAGCTTTCTTT
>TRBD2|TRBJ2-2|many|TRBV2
CASSATRLAGGELFF
TGTGCCAGCAGTGCCACTCGACTAGCTGGCGGGGAGCTGTTTTTT
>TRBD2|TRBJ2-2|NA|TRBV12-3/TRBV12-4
CASTDSGTNTGELFF
TGTGCCAGCACCGATAGCGGGACGAACACCGGGGAGCTGTTTTTT
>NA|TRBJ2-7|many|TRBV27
CASSFGRPTIYEQYF
TGTGCCAGCAGTTTTGGCAGGCCGACGATCTACGAGCAGTACTTC
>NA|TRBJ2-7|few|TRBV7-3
CASSLDVYRVSEQYF
TGTGCCAGCAGCTTAGATGTATACAGGGTTTCCGAGCAGTACTTC